This T cell receptor (beta chain) appears in the sequencing data of a study of OX40 agonist ivuxolimab in advanced cancers. Germline lookup yields CDR1 WNHNN and CDR2 SYGVQD (reference sequence). The CDR3 runs to 14 residues. The V and J ends lost 8 bases and 1 base respectively, with 11 bases between them. Using immunoSEQ multiplex PCR, the repertoire was profiled, and TCRdb retains in-frame clones only, with some absent. This sample has approximately 70,000 clones, with 85% found just once. This specimen was CD4+ or CD8+ T cells sorted from blood, taken in a trial of the OX40 agonist ivuxolimab. The receptor was derived from an adult with an advanced solid tumor such as melanoma, head and neck, liver or kidney cancer. The chain employs TRBV10-1 and TRBJ2-2, with D perhaps TRBD1 (6 bases). The CDR3 region has the DNA TGCGCCAGCCAGCCGGGACAGAACACCGGGGAGCTGTTTTTT. Translation: CASQPGQNTGELFF.